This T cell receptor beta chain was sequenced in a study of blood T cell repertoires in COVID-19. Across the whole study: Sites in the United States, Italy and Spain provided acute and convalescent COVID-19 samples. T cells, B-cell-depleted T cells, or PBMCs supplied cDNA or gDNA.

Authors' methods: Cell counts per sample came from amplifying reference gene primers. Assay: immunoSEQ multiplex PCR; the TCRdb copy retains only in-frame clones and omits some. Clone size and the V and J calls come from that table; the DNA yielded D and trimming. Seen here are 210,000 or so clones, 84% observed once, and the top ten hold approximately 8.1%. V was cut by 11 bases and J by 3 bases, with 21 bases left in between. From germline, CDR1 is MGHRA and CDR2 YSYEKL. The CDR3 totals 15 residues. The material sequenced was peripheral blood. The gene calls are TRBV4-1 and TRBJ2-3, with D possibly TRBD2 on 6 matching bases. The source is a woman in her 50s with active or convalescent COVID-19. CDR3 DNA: TGCGCCCCCAGCCGGCTCGGCGGGGCAACAGATACGCAGTATTTT. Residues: CAPSRLGGATDTQYF.